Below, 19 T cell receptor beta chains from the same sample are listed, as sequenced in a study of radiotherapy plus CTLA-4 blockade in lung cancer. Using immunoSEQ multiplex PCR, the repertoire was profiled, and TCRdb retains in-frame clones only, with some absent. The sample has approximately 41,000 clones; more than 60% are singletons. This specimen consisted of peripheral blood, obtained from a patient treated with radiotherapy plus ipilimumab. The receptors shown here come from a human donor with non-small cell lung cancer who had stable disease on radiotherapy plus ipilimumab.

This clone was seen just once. CDR3 region: CASSRQGTSGPYNEQFF. In nucleotides, the CDR3 is TGTGCCAGTAGTAGACAAGGGACTAGCGGGCCCTACAATGAGCAGTTCTTC. The rearrangement joins TRBV19 to TRBJ2-1, with 12 bases fitting TRBD2. V gave up 4 bases and J gave up 2 bases; unmatched junction bases: 6. The germline V gene has CDR1 LNHDA and CDR2 SQIVND (reference sequence). This CDR3 region has 17 residues.

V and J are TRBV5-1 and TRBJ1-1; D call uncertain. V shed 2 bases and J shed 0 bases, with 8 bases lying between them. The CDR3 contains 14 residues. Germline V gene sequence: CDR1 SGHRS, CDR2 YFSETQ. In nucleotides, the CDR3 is TGCGCCAGCAGCTTCGGTAGCATGAACACTGAAGCTTTCTTT. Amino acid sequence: CASSFGSMNTEAFF.

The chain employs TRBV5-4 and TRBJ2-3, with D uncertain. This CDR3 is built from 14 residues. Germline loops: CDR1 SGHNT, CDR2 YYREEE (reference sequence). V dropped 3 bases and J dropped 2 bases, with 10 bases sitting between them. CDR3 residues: CASSSGGSTDTQYF. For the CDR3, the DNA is TGTGCCAGCAGCTCCGGCGGTTCCACAGATACGCAGTATTTT.

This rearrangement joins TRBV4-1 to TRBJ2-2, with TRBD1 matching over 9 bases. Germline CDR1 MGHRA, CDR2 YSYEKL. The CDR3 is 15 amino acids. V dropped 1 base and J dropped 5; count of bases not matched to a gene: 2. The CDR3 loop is CASSQVGQGTGELFF. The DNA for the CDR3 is TGCGCCAGCAGCCAAGTGGGACAGGGAACCGGGGAGCTGTTTTTT.

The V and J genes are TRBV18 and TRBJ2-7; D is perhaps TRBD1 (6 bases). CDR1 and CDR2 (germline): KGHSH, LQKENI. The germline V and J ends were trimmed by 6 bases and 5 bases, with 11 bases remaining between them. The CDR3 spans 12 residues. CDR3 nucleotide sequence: TGTGCCAGCTCCCCAACAGGGCACGAGCAGTACTTC. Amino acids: CASSPTGHEQYF.

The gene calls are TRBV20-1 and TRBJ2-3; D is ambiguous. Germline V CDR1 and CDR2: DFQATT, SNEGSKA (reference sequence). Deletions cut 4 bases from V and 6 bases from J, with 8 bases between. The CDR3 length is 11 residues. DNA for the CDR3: TGCAGTGCTACGTCTAGGGATACGCAGTATTTT. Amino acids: CSATSRDTQYF.

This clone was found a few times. The CDR3 DNA is TGTGCCAGCAGTCCCATCCCCACAGATACGCAGTATTTT. Amino acids: CASSPIPTDTQYF. The chain couples TRBV25-1 to TRBJ2-3, with D uncertain. Trimming left V 5 bases short and J 2 bases short, with 8 bases between. This CDR3 spans 13 amino acids. Germline V gives CDR1 MGHDK, CDR2 SYGVNS.

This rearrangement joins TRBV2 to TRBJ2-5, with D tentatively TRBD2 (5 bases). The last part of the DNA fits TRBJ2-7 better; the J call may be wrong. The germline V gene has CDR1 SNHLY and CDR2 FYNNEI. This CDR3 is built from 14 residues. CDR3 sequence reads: CASKNPGSAGEQYF. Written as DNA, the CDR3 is TGTGCCAGCAAAAACCCGGGGTCGGCAGGCGAGCAGTACTTC.

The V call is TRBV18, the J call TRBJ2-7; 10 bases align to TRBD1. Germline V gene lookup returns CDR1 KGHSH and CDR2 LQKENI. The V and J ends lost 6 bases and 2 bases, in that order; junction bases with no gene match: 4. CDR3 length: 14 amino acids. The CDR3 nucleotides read TGTGCCAGCTCGGGGGACAGGGGCCCCTACGAGCAGTACTTC. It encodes CASSGDRGPYEQYF.

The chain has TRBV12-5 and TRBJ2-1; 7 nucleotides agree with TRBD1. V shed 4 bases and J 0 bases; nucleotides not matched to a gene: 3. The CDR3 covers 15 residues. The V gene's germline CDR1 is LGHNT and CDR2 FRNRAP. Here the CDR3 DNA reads TGTGCTAGTGGTTACCCAGGGGGCTCCTACAATGAGCAGTTCTTC. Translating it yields CASGYPGGSYNEQFF.

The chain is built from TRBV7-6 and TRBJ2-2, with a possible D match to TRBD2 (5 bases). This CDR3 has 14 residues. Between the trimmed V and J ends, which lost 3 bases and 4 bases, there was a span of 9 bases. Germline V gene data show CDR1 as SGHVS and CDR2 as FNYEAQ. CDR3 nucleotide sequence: TGTGCCAGCAGCTTGATTGCGGGCACCGGGGAGCTGTTTTTT. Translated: CASSLIAGTGELFF.

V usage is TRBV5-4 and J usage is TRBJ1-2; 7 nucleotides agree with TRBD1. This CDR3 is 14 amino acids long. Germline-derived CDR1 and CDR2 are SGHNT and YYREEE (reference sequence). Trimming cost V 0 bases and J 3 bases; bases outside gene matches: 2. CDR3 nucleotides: TGTGCCAGCAGCTTGGACAGGGGCGACTATGGCTACACCTTC. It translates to CASSLDRGDYGYTF.

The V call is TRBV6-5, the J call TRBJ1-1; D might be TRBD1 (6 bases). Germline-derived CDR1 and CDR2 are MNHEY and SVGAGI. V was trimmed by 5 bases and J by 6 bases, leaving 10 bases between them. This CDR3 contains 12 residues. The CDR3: CASSGRGSEAFF. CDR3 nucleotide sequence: TGTGCCAGCAGTGGCAGGGGTTCTGAAGCTTTCTTT.

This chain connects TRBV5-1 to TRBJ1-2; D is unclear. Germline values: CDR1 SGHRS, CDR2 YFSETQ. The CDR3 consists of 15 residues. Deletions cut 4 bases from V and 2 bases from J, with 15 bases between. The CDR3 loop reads CASSPGEPWNYGYTF. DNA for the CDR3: TGCGCCAGCAGCCCCGGTGAACCCTGGAACTATGGCTACACCTTC.

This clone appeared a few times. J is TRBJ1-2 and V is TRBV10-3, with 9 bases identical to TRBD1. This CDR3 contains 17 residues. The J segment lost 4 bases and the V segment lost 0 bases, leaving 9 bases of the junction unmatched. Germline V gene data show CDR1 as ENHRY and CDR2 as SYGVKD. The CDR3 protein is CAISESRSTGGAYGYTF. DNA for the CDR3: TGTGCCATCAGTGAGTCGAGGTCAACAGGGGGCGCCTATGGCTACACCTTC.

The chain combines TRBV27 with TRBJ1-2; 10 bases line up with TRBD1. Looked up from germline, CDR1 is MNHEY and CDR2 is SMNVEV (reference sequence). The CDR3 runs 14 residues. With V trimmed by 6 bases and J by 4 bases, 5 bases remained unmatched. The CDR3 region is CASSDRGRGYGYTF. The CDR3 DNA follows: TGTGCCAGCAGCGACAGGGGGCGAGGCTATGGCTACACCTTC.

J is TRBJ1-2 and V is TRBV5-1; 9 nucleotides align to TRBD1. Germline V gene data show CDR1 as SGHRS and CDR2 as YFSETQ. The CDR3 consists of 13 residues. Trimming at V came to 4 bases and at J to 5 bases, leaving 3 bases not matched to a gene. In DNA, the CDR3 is TGCGCCAGCAGCATCGGACAGGGGTATGGCTACACCTTC. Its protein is CASSIGQGYGYTF. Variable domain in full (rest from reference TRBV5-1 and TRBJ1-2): KAGVTQTPRYLIKTRGQQVTLSCSPISGHRSVSWYQQTPGQGLQFLFEYFSETQRNKGNFPGRFSGRQFSNSRSEMNVSTLELGDSALYLCASSIGQGYGYTFGSGTRLTVV.

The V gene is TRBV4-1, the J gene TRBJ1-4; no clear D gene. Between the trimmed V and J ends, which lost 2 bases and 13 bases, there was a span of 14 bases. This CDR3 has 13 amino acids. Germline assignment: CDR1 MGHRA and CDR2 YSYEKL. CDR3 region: CASSQLQTGGLFF. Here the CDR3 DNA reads TGCGCCAGCAGCCAATTACAGACGGGAGGACTGTTTTTT.

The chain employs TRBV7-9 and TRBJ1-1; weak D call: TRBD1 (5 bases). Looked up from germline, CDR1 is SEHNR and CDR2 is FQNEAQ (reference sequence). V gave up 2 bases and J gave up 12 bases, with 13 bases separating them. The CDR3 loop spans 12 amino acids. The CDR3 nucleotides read TGTGCCAGCAGCTTAACAGGTGAAACGACTTTCTTT. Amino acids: CASSLTGETTFF.